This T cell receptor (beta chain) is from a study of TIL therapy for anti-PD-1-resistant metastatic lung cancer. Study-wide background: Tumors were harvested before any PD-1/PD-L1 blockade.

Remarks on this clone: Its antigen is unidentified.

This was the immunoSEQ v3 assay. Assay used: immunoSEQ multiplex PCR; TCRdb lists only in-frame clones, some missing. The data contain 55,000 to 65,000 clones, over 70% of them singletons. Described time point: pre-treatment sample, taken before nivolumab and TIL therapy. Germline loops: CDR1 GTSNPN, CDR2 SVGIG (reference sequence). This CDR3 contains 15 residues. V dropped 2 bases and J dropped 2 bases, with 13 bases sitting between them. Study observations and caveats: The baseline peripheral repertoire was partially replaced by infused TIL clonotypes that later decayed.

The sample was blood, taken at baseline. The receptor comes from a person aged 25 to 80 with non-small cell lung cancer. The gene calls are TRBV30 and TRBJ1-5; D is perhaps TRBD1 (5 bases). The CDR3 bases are TGTGCCTGGAGTCTCCAGGGAGGGGGCAATCAGCCCCAGCATTTT. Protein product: CAWSLQGGGNQPQHF.